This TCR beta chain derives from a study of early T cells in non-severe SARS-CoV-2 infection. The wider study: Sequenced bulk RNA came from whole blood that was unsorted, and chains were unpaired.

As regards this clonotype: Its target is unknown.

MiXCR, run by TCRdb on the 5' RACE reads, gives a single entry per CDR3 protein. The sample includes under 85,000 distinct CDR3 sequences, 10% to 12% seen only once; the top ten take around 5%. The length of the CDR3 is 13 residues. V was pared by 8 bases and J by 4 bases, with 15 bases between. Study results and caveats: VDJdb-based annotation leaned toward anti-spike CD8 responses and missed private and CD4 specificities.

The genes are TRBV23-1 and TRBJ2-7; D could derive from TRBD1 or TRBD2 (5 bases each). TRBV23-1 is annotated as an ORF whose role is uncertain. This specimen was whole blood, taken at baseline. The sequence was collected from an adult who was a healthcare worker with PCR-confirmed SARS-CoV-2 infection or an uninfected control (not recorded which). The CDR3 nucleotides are TGCGCCAGCGGACTGGGGCGGTTGTACGAGCAGTACTTC. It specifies CASGLGRLYEQYF.